This T cell receptor (beta chain) was obtained from a study of OX40 agonist ivuxolimab in advanced cancers. Notes on the research overall: Ivuxolimab, which targeted the costimulatory receptor OX40 (CD134), was an agonistic, fully human IgG2 monoclonal antibody. Partial responses occurred in three dose-escalation patients: two with cutaneous melanoma and one with hepatocellular carcinoma. Patients were allowed to have had prior anti-PD-1, anti-PD-L1 or anti-CTLA-4 therapy, and approximately 40% of the dose-escalation patients had been treated with checkpoint inhibitors. The purpose of peripheral TCRbeta sequencing was to test whether ivuxolimab changed TCR sequence diversity and led to clonal T-cell expansion. Of the 52 patients in dose escalation, about 20 had hepatocellular carcinoma, about 15 had melanoma, 9 had renal cell carcinoma and 9 had head and neck cancer. The paper covers the monotherapy dose-escalation part of the phase I ivuxolimab trial, which included N of about 50 patients. In the dose-escalation cohort, 65% to 85% of patients were male, and the mean age was approximately 60 years with a range of roughly 20 to 80. Intravenous ivuxolimab was administered to patients every 2 weeks at six dose levels: 0.01, 0.1, 0.3, 1.5, 3 and 10 mg/kg.

The trial excluded patients who had a history of autoimmune disease or were on systemic immunosuppression. Peripheral blood for TCR sequencing was drawn from every dose cohort at baseline, at cycle 4 day 1 and at cycle 7 day 1. The samples were taken from a phase I, first-in-human, multicenter, open-label dose-escalation trial of ivuxolimab. Adults with locally advanced or metastatic melanoma, renal cell carcinoma, hepatocellular carcinoma or head and neck squamous cell carcinoma were enrolled in the trial. CD4+ and CD8+ T cells were sorted separately from peripheral blood before TCR sequencing. The CDR3, cysteine through phenylalanine, is 16 amino acids long. The DNA shown is the 48-base CDR3, in frame from base 1. As encoded in the germline V gene, CDR1 is KGHSH while CDR2 is LQKENI. V and J lose 2 bases and 0 bases, and a span of 10 bases separates them. The study at large found these results: Partial responders in the 0.1-3.0 mg/kg groups had among the lowest normalized peripheral clonal expansion, especially among CD8+ T cells. At doses of 0.1 to 3.0 mg/kg, clonal expansion of both CD4+ and CD8+ T cells in blood was seen between baseline and week 6. On average, CD8+ T cells showed more expanded clones than CD4+ T cells after ivuxolimab. The antigen specificity of the clonally expanded peripheral T cells was not determined. Low levels of normalized T-cell clonal expansion were also shown by some nonresponding patients.

With respect to this clone: The target of this receptor is not known. One base away there is no much larger clone; base qualities are not given.

To sequence the TCRbeta CDR3 region, genomic DNA was isolated from the sorted cells. The immunoSEQ Assay was used to sequence the TCRbeta CDR3 regions. Here the immuneACCESS table is served through TCRdb, limited to in-frame sequences with V and J called. Missing clones are a known gap in these copies; in checked studies unresolved V genes cover under half, and the rest lacks a known reason. For this sample the table gives 40,000 to 60,000 clones, of which about four fifths were detected only once. The ten most abundant clones make up 1.5% to 2% of the sample. The input for sequencing was CD4+ or CD8+ T cells sorted from blood, taken in a trial of the OX40 agonist ivuxolimab. In this chain, TRBV18 is recombined with TRBJ1-4; a confident D gene designation cannot be given. The receptor was isolated from an adult with an advanced solid tumor such as melanoma, head and neck, liver or kidney cancer. The DNA reads TGTGCCAGCTCACCAAGCCAGGCGGCAACTAATGAAAAACTGTTTTTT. This is translated as CASSPSQAATNEKLFF.